What follows are 29 T cell receptor beta chains derived from one specimen sequenced in a study of cytomegalovirus exposure and HLA in healthy donors (dated by TCRdb to the late 2010s). The library was obtained by the immunoSEQ multiplex PCR assay. The multiplex PCR relied on a mix of 60 forward primers for TCR Vbeta segments and 13 reverse primers for TCR Jbeta segments. TCRdb retrieved this table from immuneACCESS and kept in-frame rearrangements only. Not all clones are present; in checked studies, unresolved V genes account for under half, and no reason is known for the remainder. The sample includes some 130,000 clones, with more than 75% observed a single time. 1.5% of the sample rests with the top ten. The sequenced sample was PBMCs. These receptors were collected from a female donor in good health and CMV-seronegative.

This clone occurred once. This rearrangement joins TRBV7-2 to TRBJ1-2, with TRBD1 matching 8 bases. Germline CDR1 and CDR2: SGHTA and FQGNSA. CDR3 length equals 14 residues. V was pared by 4 bases and J by 8 bases, with 9 bases of the junction left unmatched. The CDR3 region has the DNA TGTGCCAGCAGCTCCCAAGGACAGGGCTGGGGCTACACCTTC. Protein product: CASSSQGQGWGYTF.

The chain carries TRBV10-2 and TRBJ2-7; D is unclear. The CDR3 is 13 amino acids. The V and J ends lost 2 bases and 4 bases respectively, with 9 bases between them. Germline V gives CDR1 WSHSY, CDR2 SAAADI. The CDR3 protein is CASSERSRYEQYF. In DNA, the CDR3 is TGCGCCAGCAGTGAGCGCTCCCGGTACGAGCAGTACTTC.

In its sample, this clone was seen a few times. This chain joins TRBV7-9 and TRBJ2-7, with 9 positions matching TRBD1. CDR3 length equals 12 residues. The V gene's germline CDR1 is SEHNR and CDR2 FQNEAQ (reference sequence). Unmatched junction bases numbered 3, after V lost 7 bases and J lost 5 bases. In nucleotides, the CDR3 is TGTGCCAGCACGGGACAGGGAAACGAGCAGTACTTC. Amino acid sequence: CASTGQGNEQYF.

This chain links TRBV10-3 with TRBJ2-2; D perhaps matches TRBD2 (7 bases). Trimming pared 4 bases from V and 3 bases from J, leaving 12 bases between. Looked up from germline, CDR1 is ENHRY and CDR2 is SYGVKD. CDR3 length: 15 amino acids. CDR3 in DNA: TGTGCCATCAGTGTAACGGGGGGCGACACCGGGGAGCTGTTTTTT. Protein product: CAISVTGGDTGELFF.

The chain is built from TRBV7-2 and TRBJ2-3; 7 nucleotides agree with TRBD2. The CDR3 has 14 amino acids. Looked up from germline, CDR1 is SGHTA and CDR2 is FQGNSA. Unmatched junction bases numbered 5, after V lost 3 bases and J lost 5 bases. The CDR3 is CASSFGREGDTQYF. The DNA for the CDR3 is TGTGCCAGCAGCTTCGGTAGGGAGGGAGATACGCAGTATTTT.

The chain links TRBV6-5 to TRBJ2-7; tentative D call: TRBD1 (5 bases). CDR1 MNHEY and CDR2 SVGAGI come from the germline V gene. This CDR3 region has 15 residues. V gave up 0 bases and J gave up 4 bases, with 13 bases separating them. CDR3 amino acids: CASSYSPGILYEQYF. DNA of the CDR3: TGTGCCAGCAGTTACTCACCAGGGATACTATACGAGCAGTACTTC.

The table lists this clone with a few counts. The rearrangement joins TRBV14 to TRBJ1-2; D is unresolved. The CDR3 contains 15 residues. Germline CDR1 reads SGHDN; CDR2 reads FVKESK. With 4 bases removed from V and 0 bases from J, the gap between germline ends came to 12 bases. CDR3 sequence reads: CASSRGGRSNYGYTF. In DNA, the CDR3 is TGTGCCAGCAGCCGAGGAGGCCGCTCTAACTATGGCTACACCTTC.

The chain uses TRBV18 and TRBJ1-3; D gene ambiguous. The V end was cut by 2 bases, the J end by 1 base, with 6 bases between. This CDR3 has 14 residues. In germline, CDR1 is KGHSH, CDR2 LQKENI. The CDR3 bases are TGTGCCAGCTCACCAGAGGGTTCTGGAAACACCATATATTTT. Its translation is CASSPEGSGNTIYF.

This chain connects TRBV9 to TRBJ2-5; D is possibly TRBD2 (5 bases). CDR3 size: 13 residues. The germline V gene has CDR1 SGDLS and CDR2 YYNGEE. Trimming shortened V by 3 bases and J by 5 bases, and 11 bases separated the two germline ends. The DNA for the CDR3 is TGTGCCAGCAGCGGGGGAGCTCCGGAGACCCAGTACTTC. This gives the protein CASSGGAPETQYF.

The chain has TRBV27 and TRBJ2-3; 8 bases are a match to TRBD1. CDR3 length equals 15 residues. Per germline, CDR1 MNHEY and CDR2 SMNVEV (reference sequence). Trimming at V came to 3 bases and at J to 0 bases, leaving 2 bases not matched to a gene. DNA of the CDR3: TGTGCCAGCAGTTTGGACAGGGCTAGCACAGATACGCAGTATTTT. Residues: CASSLDRASTDTQYF.

The chain uses TRBV7-5 and TRBJ2-1; TRBD2 was called by the table and not checked on the DNA. TRBV7-5 is assigned pseudogene status. This CDR3 is 14 amino acids long. CDR3 sequence: CVRSGTSGINEQFF. Here the CDR3 DNA reads TGTGTCAGAAGCGGGACTAGCGGGATCAATGAGCAGTTCTTC.

The chain carries TRBV13 and TRBJ2-7; D might be TRBD1 (5 bases). Trimming pared 0 bases from V and 3 bases from J, leaving 9 bases between. This CDR3 has 14 residues. The germline CDR1 and CDR2 sequences are PRHDT and FYEKMQ (reference sequence). CDR3: CASSLGSQGYEQYF. CDR3 nucleotide sequence: TGTGCCAGCAGCTTAGGCAGTCAGGGCTACGAGCAGTACTTC.

The rearrangement joins TRBV7-8 to TRBJ2-7; TRBD2 matches 13 bases. After removal of 1 base from V and 4 bases from J, the junction contained 4 bases not matched to a gene. Germline V gives CDR1 SGHVS, CDR2 FQNEAQ. The CDR3 has 16 amino acids. The CDR3 DNA reads TGTGCCAGCAGCTTAGGGACTAGCGGGAGCGGATACGAGCAGTACTTC. Translation: CASSLGTSGSGYEQYF. The entire variable domain, with the rest obtained from reference TRBV7-8 and TRBJ2-7, is as follows: GAGVSQSPRYKVAKRGQDVALRCDPISGHVSLFWYQQALGQGPEFLTYFQNEAQLDKSGLPSDRFFAERPEGSVSTLKIQRTQQEDSAVYLCASSLGTSGSGYEQYFGPGTRLTVT.

The rearrangement links TRBV7-2 to TRBJ2-5; 7 bases match TRBD2. This CDR3 is 15 amino acids long. V dropped 3 bases and J dropped 2; count of bases not matched to a gene: 6. Germline CDR1 and CDR2: SGHTA and FQGNSA. CDR3 DNA sequence: TGTGCCAGCAGCTTTCAGCGGGGCCCGCAAGAGACCCAGTACTTC. The encoded protein is CASSFQRGPQETQYF.

The gene calls are TRBV6-4 and TRBJ2-1, with 14 bases fitting TRBD2. V dropped 2 bases and J dropped 3; count of bases not matched to a gene: 0. The CDR3 runs 16 residues. Germline lookup yields CDR1 MRHNA and CDR2 SNTAGT. CDR3 nucleotides: TGTGCCAGCAGTGACGGGACTAGCGGGAGCTACAATGAGCAGTTCTTC. Translation: CASSDGTSGSYNEQFF.

The chain combines TRBV5-1 with TRBJ2-1; TRBD1 matches 11 bases. CDR1 and CDR2 from the germline V gene are SGHRS and YFSETQ. The CDR3 is made up of 15 amino acids. Trimming at V came to 4 bases and at J to 6 bases, leaving 6 bases not matched to a gene. CDR3 sequence: CASSLGGTGGNEQFF. The DNA of the CDR3 is TGCGCCAGCAGCCTTGGGGGGACAGGGGGCAATGAGCAGTTCTTC. Drawing the rest from reference TRBV5-1 and TRBJ2-1, the complete variable domain is KAGVTQTPRYLIKTRGQQVTLSCSPISGHRSVSWYQQTPGQGLQFLFEYFSETQRNKGNFPGRFSGRQFSNSRSEMNVSTLELGDSALYLCASSLGGTGGNEQFFGPGTRLTVL.

The chain links TRBV28 to TRBJ1-2; D is perhaps TRBD1 (6 bases). The CDR3 sequence is 13 residues long. Trimming took 6 bases from V and 3 from J, leaving 11 bases between them. Germline loops: CDR1 MDHEN, CDR2 SYDVKM. CDR3 amino acids: CASRRGGDYGYTF. CDR3 in DNA: TGTGCCAGCAGGAGAGGGGGGGACTATGGCTACACCTTC.

This chain links TRBV7-9 with TRBJ2-3; 10 bases fit TRBD1. With V trimmed by 5 bases and J by 13 bases, 21 bases remained unmatched. The CDR3 totals 17 residues. Germline V gives CDR1 SEHNR, CDR2 FQNEAQ (reference sequence). CDR3: CASSRPDRGRMTGLKYF. CDR3 coding DNA: TGTGCCAGCAGCCGGCCCGACAGGGGGCGGATGACGGGCCTAAAGTATTTT.

V usage is TRBV2 and J usage is TRBJ2-7; 12 nucleotides line up with TRBD2. V dropped 9 bases and J dropped 7; count of bases not matched to a gene: 1. The CDR3 is made up of 11 amino acids. The V gene's germline CDR1 is SNHLY and CDR2 FYNNEI. The CDR3 region is CARGLAGEQYF. CDR3 nucleotide sequence: TGTGCCAGGGGACTAGCGGGTGAGCAGTACTTC.

This clone was counted a single time. The genes are TRBV11-2 and TRBJ2-4; 7 positions match TRBD2. The length of the CDR3 is 15 residues. V gave up 2 bases and J gave up 3 bases; unmatched junction bases: 4. CDR1 is SGHAT, CDR2 FQNNGV, per germline. CDR3 in DNA: TGTGCCAGCAGCTTATTCGGGGGGTTCAAAAACATTCAGTACTTC. Translating gives CASSLFGGFKNIQYF.

This rearrangement joins TRBV4-2 to TRBJ2-1, with 7 bases identical to TRBD2. The CDR3 runs to 14 residues. Germline assignment: CDR1 LGHNA and CDR2 YNFKEQ. The V and J ends lost 6 bases and 5 bases, in that order; junction bases with no gene match: 7. The CDR3 DNA follows: TGTGCCAGCAGTCTTGCGGGAGAGAACAATGAGCAGTTCTTC. It specifies CASSLAGENNEQFF.

CDR3 nucleotides: TGTGCCAGCAGTGAAATAGGAGGGGAACGCTACGAGCAGTACTTC. Its protein is CASSEIGGERYEQYF. V and J are TRBV6-1 and TRBJ2-7; possible D gene TRBD2, 6 bases. From germline, CDR1 is MNHNS and CDR2 SASEGT. The germline V and J ends were trimmed by 2 bases and 3 bases, with 14 bases remaining between them. This CDR3 has 15 residues.

The chain links TRBV27 to TRBJ1-1; 7 nucleotides agree with TRBD1. CDR3 size: 17 residues. V lost 3 bases and J lost 1; bases outside the gene matches: 11. The germline V gene has CDR1 MNHEY and CDR2 SMNVEV (reference sequence). CDR3 protein: CASSFSPRRGSNTEAFF. The CDR3 DNA is TGTGCCAGCAGTTTCTCACCCCGCAGGGGGTCGAACACTGAAGCTTTCTTT.

The rearrangement uses TRBV28 and TRBJ2-7, with D unresolved. This CDR3 has 11 amino acids. Per germline, CDR1 MDHEN and CDR2 SYDVKM. Deletions cut 6 bases from V and 6 bases from J, with 9 bases between. This CDR3 is CASSPGSEQYF. The DNA for the CDR3 is TGTGCCAGCAGCCCAGGTAGCGAGCAGTACTTC.

The chain joins TRBV2 to TRBJ2-3; 7 bases match TRBD2. Germline V lookup: CDR1 SNHLY, CDR2 FYNNEI. The CDR3 covers 16 residues. Unmatched junction bases numbered 14, after V lost 9 bases and J lost 2 bases. The CDR3 is CASKDVESGTTDTQYF. CDR3 in DNA: TGTGCCAGTAAAGATGTTGAAAGCGGGACCACAGATACGCAGTATTTT.

The chain couples TRBV28 to TRBJ2-1; tentative D call: TRBD1 (6 bases). Germline V CDR1 and CDR2: MDHEN, SYDVKM. This CDR3 has 13 residues. Trimming removed 10 bases from V and 0 bases from J, with 10 bases in between. The CDR3, as DNA: TGTGCCATGGGGGCGAGCTCCTACAATGAGCAGTTCTTC. Translation gives CAMGASSYNEQFF.

The V and J genes are TRBV5-8 and TRBJ2-1; weak D call: TRBD1 (5 bases). V lost 6 bases and J 13 bases, leaving 23 bases between the germline ends. This CDR3 is built from 14 residues. Germline V gene data show CDR1 as SGHTS and CDR2 as YDEGEE. In DNA, the CDR3 is TGTGCCAGCATCCCCCTTAGGACAAGTACGATCCAGTTCTTC. Translation gives CASIPLRTSTIQFF.

This chain uses TRBV18 with TRBJ2-7; the match to TRBD2 covers 8 bases. There are 16 residues in the CDR3. CDR1 KGHSH and CDR2 LQKENI come from the germline V gene. With 2 bases clipped from V and 5 bases from J, the junction kept 11 bases outside the gene matches. The CDR3 nucleotides are TGTGCCAGCTCACCAGGTACAGCGGGAGTTATCCACGAGCAGTACTTC. It specifies CASSPGTAGVIHEQYF.

This chain joins TRBV7-9 and TRBJ2-7, with D perhaps TRBD2 (5 bases). The CDR3 has 12 residues. V dropped 4 bases and J dropped 4 bases, with 8 bases sitting between them. Germline assignment: CDR1 SEHNR and CDR2 FQNEAQ (reference sequence). The CDR3 region has the DNA TGTGCCAGCAGCTCCCGCGGGTACGAGCAGTACTTC. Translating gives CASSSRGYEQYF.